The 28 T cell receptor beta chains reported below all come from one sample, sequenced in a study of blood T cell repertoires in COVID-19 (dated by TCRdb to 2019 to 2021). The library was prepared using the immunoSEQ multiplex PCR assay. The table was pulled from immuneACCESS by TCRdb, which kept in-frame rearrangements only. Such tables lose some clones; where checked, under half of the loss comes from unresolved V genes, and the rest has no known cause. The sample has about 190,000 clones on record, about 88% of them singletons. The ten largest clonotypes hold about 6.6% of the sample. Sequencing was carried out using peripheral blood. Receptor source: a woman aged 40 to 50 who had recovered from COVID-19.

A single count supports this clone. V gene TRBV6-6 combines with J gene TRBJ2-7; no clear D. The germline V and J ends were trimmed by 6 bases and 5 bases, with 14 bases remaining between them. Germline CDR1 reads MNHNY; CDR2 reads SVGAGI (reference sequence). CDR3 length equals 13 residues. The CDR3 loop reads CASSPSGSHEQYF. In DNA, the CDR3 is TGTGCCAGCAGCCCTAGTGGGTCTCACGAGCAGTACTTC.

The table lists this clone with a few counts. V gene TRBV14 combines with J gene TRBJ2-4, with a possible D match to TRBD1 (6 bases). V was cut by 1 base and J by 0 bases, with 10 bases left in between. This CDR3 is 16 amino acids long. Germline V CDR1 and CDR2: SGHDN, FVKESK. The CDR3 loop reads CASSQASGQAKNIQYF. CDR3 bases: TGTGCCAGCAGCCAAGCGTCGGGACAAGCCAAAAACATTCAGTACTTC.

The chain couples TRBV2 to TRBJ2-2, with TRBD2 matching over 8 bases. This CDR3 is 16 amino acids long. Trimming took 4 bases from V and 1 from J; bases not matched to a gene: 5. Germline CDR1 and CDR2: SNHLY and FYNNEI. CDR3 DNA: TGTGCCAGCAGTGGGCTAGCGGGTGGGAACACCGGGGAGCTGTTTTTT. Residues: CASSGLAGGNTGELFF.

The genes are TRBV5-4 and TRBJ2-2; no firm D call. There are 11 residues in the CDR3. Germline V CDR1 and CDR2: SGHNT, YYREEE (reference sequence). With 7 bases removed from V and 7 bases from J, the gap between germline ends came to 8 bases. The CDR3 sequence is CASHQDGELFF. CDR3 nucleotide sequence: TGTGCCAGCCACCAGGACGGGGAGCTGTTTTTT.

The J gene is TRBJ2-1, the V gene TRBV29-1, with unresolved D. V lost 3 bases and J 0 bases, leaving 9 bases between the germline ends. Per germline, CDR1 SQVTM and CDR2 ANQGSEA. CDR3 length equals 14 residues. CDR3 nucleotides: TGCAGCGTTGATGGCCGGAGCTCCTACAATGAGCAGTTCTTC. This encodes CSVDGRSSYNEQFF.

The chain recombines TRBV11-2 with TRBJ2-6; perhaps TRBD1 as D (6 bases). Trimming shortened V by 4 bases and J by 1 base, and 17 bases separated the two germline ends. Germline V CDR1 and CDR2: SGHAT, FQNNGV. CDR3 size: 18 residues. Here the CDR3 reads CASSSAPPGASGANVLTF. The CDR3 nucleotides read TGTGCCAGCAGCTCCGCCCCCCCAGGGGCGTCTGGGGCCAACGTCCTGACTTTC.

In its sample, this clone was seen once. Other DNA sequences within the sample encode an identical CDR3. The V call is TRBV19, the J call TRBJ1-1, with 7 bases fitting TRBD1. Germline V gene data show CDR1 as LNHDA and CDR2 as SQIVND (reference sequence). The CDR3 is 13 amino acids. After removal of 6 bases from V and 0 bases from J, the junction contained 1 base not matched to a gene. CDR3 protein: CASSGTVNTEAFF. CDR3 sequence (DNA): TGTGCCAGTAGCGGGACAGTGAACACTGAAGCTTTCTTT.

The chain links TRBV9 to TRBJ2-1, with D hard to call. The CDR3 contains 15 residues. The germline CDR1 and CDR2 sequences are SGDLS and YYNGEE. Trimming stripped 0 bases from V and 0 bases from J, with 7 bases between. The CDR3 DNA is TGTGCCAGCAGCGTAGATCCGAGCTCCTACAATGAGCAGTTCTTC. Translation gives CASSVDPSSYNEQFF.

The V gene is TRBV7-2, the J gene TRBJ1-5; D might be TRBD1 (6 bases). The germline V and J ends were trimmed by 5 bases and 4 bases, with 15 bases remaining between them. CDR1 SGHTA and CDR2 FQGNSA come from the germline V gene. The CDR3 has 15 amino acids. The CDR3 sequence: CASSQDPQGNQPQHF. As DNA, the CDR3 is TGTGCCAGCAGCCAAGACCCGCAGGGGAATCAGCCCCAGCATTTT.

The chain has TRBV15 and TRBJ2-7, with TRBD2 matching 8 bases. After removal of 0 bases from V and 0 bases from J, the junction contained 10 bases not matched to a gene. From germline, CDR1 is LNHNV and CDR2 YYDKDF (reference sequence). The CDR3 contains 18 residues. CDR3 loop: CATSREPTGLAGSYEQYF. CDR3 sequence (DNA): TGTGCCACCAGCAGAGAACCGACTGGGCTAGCGGGCTCCTACGAGCAGTACTTC.

This sequence joins TRBV11-2 and TRBJ2-3; TRBD2 agrees at 8 bases. V lost 5 bases, J lost 6 bases, and 19 bases stayed unmatched. Germline assignment: CDR1 SGHAT and CDR2 FQNNGV. CDR3 length: 18 residues. CDR3 coding DNA: TGTGCCAGCAGCATAACTGCCGGGACTAGTTCCCGTGTGGATACGCAGTATTTT. Its protein is CASSITAGTSSRVDTQYF.

V is TRBV6-5 and J is TRBJ1-2, with 7 positions matching TRBD1. The CDR3 runs 15 residues. V lost 6 bases, J lost 0 bases, and 7 bases stayed unmatched. CDR1 is MNHEY and CDR2 is SVGAGI in the germline V gene. CDR3 region: CASSSPGTANYGYTF. CDR3 nucleotides: TGTGCCAGCAGCTCCCCCGGGACAGCTAACTATGGCTACACCTTC.

The CDR3 loop reads CASSLMTSGSHNEQFF. The CDR3 coding sequence is TGCGCCAGCAGCTTGATGACTAGCGGGAGTCACAATGAGCAGTTCTTC. The chain carries TRBV5-1 and TRBJ2-1, with 12 bases that match TRBD2. V lost 1 base, J lost 5 bases, and 4 bases stayed unmatched. Germline V gene sequence: CDR1 SGHRS, CDR2 YFSETQ. This CDR3 has 16 residues.

The V gene is TRBV28, the J gene TRBJ2-7; 7 bases match TRBD1. The CDR3 is 14 residues long. The germline V gene encodes CDR1 MDHEN and CDR2 SYDVKM. The V segment lost 6 bases and the J segment 4 bases; nucleotides outside the gene matches: 9. CDR3 nucleotides: TGTGCCAGCAGAATAGGGGGCGATTTTTACGAGCAGTACTTC. Amino acid sequence: CASRIGGDFYEQYF.

The chain couples TRBV5-6 to TRBJ2-7; D call uncertain. In germline, CDR1 is SGHDT, CDR2 YYEEEE. The V gene lost 4 bases and the J gene lost 2 bases, with 10 bases spanning the gap. CDR3 length equals 13 residues. The CDR3 sequence is CASSRPDTYEQYF. The CDR3 DNA follows: TGTGCCAGCAGCCGTCCAGACACCTACGAGCAGTACTTC. Full variable domain (missing parts from reference TRBV5-6 and TRBJ2-7): DAGVTQSPTHLIKTRGQQVTLRCSPKSGHDTVSWYQQALGQGPQFIFQYYEEEERQRGNFPDRFSGHQFPNYSSELNVNALLLGDSALYLCASSRPDTYEQYFGPGTRLTVT.

About this clone itself: This sample also contains other DNA sequences that code for the same CDR3. The rearrangement uses TRBV19 and TRBJ1-2; 10 bases line up with TRBD1. This CDR3 contains 14 residues. The V segment lost 3 bases and the J segment 3 bases; nucleotides outside the gene matches: 1. Per the germline V gene, CDR1 is LNHDA and CDR2 is SQIVND (reference sequence). CDR3 nucleotides: TGTGCCAGTAGTATTGGGACAGGGGACTATGGCTACACCTTC. It specifies CASSIGTGDYGYTF.

The rearrangement uses TRBV12-5 and TRBJ1-1; D remains unclear. Trimming pared 7 bases from V and 1 base from J, leaving 13 bases between. From germline, CDR1 is LGHNT and CDR2 FRNRAP. The CDR3 length is 14 residues. The CDR3 sequence is CASVIRHPNTEAFF. CDR3 nucleotide sequence: TGTGCTAGTGTTATTAGACACCCGAACACTGAAGCTTTCTTT.

The chain couples TRBV10-3 to TRBJ2-3, with D tentatively TRBD2 (5 bases). CDR1 ENHRY and CDR2 SYGVKD come from the germline V gene. The CDR3 runs to 18 residues. Deletions cut 5 bases from V and 6 bases from J, with 27 bases between. The CDR3 region has the DNA TGTGCCATCAGTCCCACAATCCGTACTAGGAGTCCTCCGGATACGCAGTATTTT. Residues: CAISPTIRTRSPPDTQYF.

J is TRBJ2-1 and V is TRBV27; D may be TRBD2 (5 bases). The CDR3 loop spans 13 amino acids. Germline lookup yields CDR1 MNHEY and CDR2 SMNVEV (reference sequence). V gave up 5 bases and J gave up 4 bases, with 9 bases separating them. CDR3 coding DNA: TGTGCCAGCAGTGGAACTAGTTACAATGAGCAGTTCTTC. It is translated as CASSGTSYNEQFF.

The V gene is TRBV19, the J gene TRBJ2-3, with 10 nucleotides matching TRBD2. CDR1 is LNHDA and CDR2 is SQIVND in the germline V gene (reference sequence). V lost 1 base to trimming and J lost 2 bases; unmatched junction nucleotides: 12. The CDR3 sequence is 19 residues long. Here the CDR3 reads CASSIADPRTSGFTDTQYF. CDR3 nucleotides: TGTGCCAGTAGTATAGCCGACCCAAGGACTAGCGGTTTCACAGATACGCAGTATTTT.

This chain links TRBV7-2 with TRBJ1-1, with 9 bases aligning to TRBD1. The CDR3 has 15 residues. Germline values: CDR1 SGHTA, CDR2 FQGNSA. V shed 6 bases, J shed 1 base, and the junction held 6 bases outside the gene matches. The CDR3 DNA reads as TGTGCCAGCAGGAGCCGGACAGGGGAGAACACTGAAGCTTTCTTT. Its protein is CASRSRTGENTEAFF.

V is TRBV5-1 and J is TRBJ2-5; a possible D gene is TRBD1 (5 bases). CDR1 and CDR2 (germline): SGHRS, YFSETQ. The CDR3 is made up of 13 amino acids. V lost 6 bases and J lost 3, with 12 bases in between. The CDR3 loop is CASTPQGEETQYF. CDR3 nucleotides: TGCGCCAGCACGCCCCAAGGGGAAGAGACCCAGTACTTC. The full variable domain, rest sourced from reference TRBV5-1 and TRBJ2-5, is KAGVTQTPRYLIKTRGQQVTLSCSPISGHRSVSWYQQTPGQGLQFLFEYFSETQRNKGNFPGRFSGRQFSNSRSEMNVSTLELGDSALYLCASTPQGEETQYFGPGTRLLVL.

This clone was counted a single time. V and J are TRBV2 and TRBJ2-1; 13 nucleotides align to TRBD2. Germline V gene data show CDR1 as SNHLY and CDR2 as FYNNEI. CDR3 length equals 17 residues. With V trimmed by 10 bases and J by 3 bases, 12 bases remained unmatched. Written as DNA, the CDR3 is TGTGCCAACCTTGGACTAGCGGGAGACAGGGGCTACAATGAGCAGTTCTTC. Translation: CANLGLAGDRGYNEQFF.

The V and J genes are TRBV14 and TRBJ1-1, with 7 positions matching TRBD1. Germline-derived CDR1 and CDR2 are SGHDN and FVKESK. J was trimmed by 4 bases and V by 0 bases; bases with no gene match: 2. The CDR3 totals 14 residues. In DNA form, the CDR3 reads TGTGCCAGCAGCCAAGAGACAGGGACCACTGAAGCTTTCTTT. Protein product: CASSQETGTTEAFF. Variable domain in full (rest from reference TRBV14 and TRBJ1-1): EAGVTQFPSHSVIEKGQTVTLRCDPISGHDNLYWYRRVMGKEIKFLLHFVKESKQDESGMPNNRFLAERTGGTYSTLKVQPAELEDSGVYFCASSQETGTTEAFFGQGTRLTVV.

V and J are TRBV9 and TRBJ2-3; 14 bases align to TRBD2. The CDR3 is 17 amino acids. J lost 4 bases, V lost 4 bases, and 8 bases had no gene match. CDR1 SGDLS and CDR2 YYNGEE come from the germline V gene. The CDR3 nucleotides are TGTGCCAGCAGCCAGGGACTAGCGGGAGCGGGCGCAGATACGCAGTATTTT. This codes for CASSQGLAGAGADTQYF.

The chain links TRBV21-1 to TRBJ2-5; no check of the table's D call, TRBD1, against the DNA was made. TRBV21-1 is termed a pseudogene. The CDR3 totals 17 residues. CDR3 in DNA: TGTGCCAGCAGCAAAGGTGGGGACAGTAGAGTAAGGGAGACCCAGTACTTC. Protein sequence: CASSKGGDSRVRETQYF.

The rearrangement links TRBV4-3 to TRBJ2-7, with D possibly TRBD2 on 6 matching bases. V was pared by 4 bases and J by 1 base, with 14 bases between. The CDR3 consists of 15 residues. The germline gives CDR1 LGHNA, CDR2 YSLEER. The CDR3 DNA follows: TGCGCCAGCAGCCCCTCCGGGACTCCATCCTACGAGCAGTACTTC. Amino acids: CASSPSGTPSYEQYF.

The V call is TRBV14, the J call TRBJ2-5; D gene ambiguous. Trimming removed 4 bases from V and 2 bases from J, with 5 bases in between. CDR3 length equals 12 residues. Germline CDR1 and CDR2: SGHDN and FVKESK. CDR3 sequence (DNA): TGTGCCAGCAGCCGTTATCAAGAGACCCAGTACTTC. Amino acids: CASSRYQETQYF. Full variable domain (remainder filled in from reference TRBV14 and TRBJ2-5): EAGVTQFPSHSVIEKGQTVTLRCDPISGHDNLYWYRRVMGKEIKFLLHFVKESKQDESGMPNNRFLAERTGGTYSTLKVQPAELEDSGVYFCASSRYQETQYFGPGTRLLVL.